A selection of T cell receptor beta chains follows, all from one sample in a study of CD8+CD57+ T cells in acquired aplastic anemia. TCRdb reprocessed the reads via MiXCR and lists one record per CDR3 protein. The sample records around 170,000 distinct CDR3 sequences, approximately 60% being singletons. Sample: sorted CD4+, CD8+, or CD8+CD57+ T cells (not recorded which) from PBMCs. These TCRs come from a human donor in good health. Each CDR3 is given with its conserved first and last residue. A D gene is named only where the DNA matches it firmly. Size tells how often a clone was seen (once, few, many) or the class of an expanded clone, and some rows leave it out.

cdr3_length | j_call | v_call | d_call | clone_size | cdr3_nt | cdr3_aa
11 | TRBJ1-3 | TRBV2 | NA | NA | TGTGCCAGCGACTCTGGAAACACCATATATTTT | CASDSGNTIYF
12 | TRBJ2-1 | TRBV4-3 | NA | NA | TGCGCCAGCAGCCAAGATTGGAGTGAGCAGTTCTTC | CASSQDWSEQFF
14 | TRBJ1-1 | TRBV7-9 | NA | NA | TGTGCCAGCAGTCCTATCCTAGGGGACACTGAAGCTTTCTTT | CASSPILGDTEAFF
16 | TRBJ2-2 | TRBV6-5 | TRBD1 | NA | TGTGCCAGCTGCAGTCCAACAGGGGGAAGGATTGGGGGGCTGTTTTTT | CASCSPTGGRIGGLFF
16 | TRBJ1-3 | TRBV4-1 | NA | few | TGCGCCAGCAGCCAAGAAGACAGACCAGCCCAGGACACCATATATTTT | CASSQEDRPAQDTIYF
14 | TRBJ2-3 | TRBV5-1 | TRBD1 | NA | TGCGCCAGCCGCCGTGACAGGGGCACAGATACGCAGTATTTT | CASRRDRGTDTQYF
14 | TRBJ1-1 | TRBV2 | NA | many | TGTGCCAACCCCACCACCGGGATGGGCACTGAAGCTTTCTTT | CANPTTGMGTEAFF
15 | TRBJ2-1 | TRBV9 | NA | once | TGTGCCAGCAGCGTAGTTCATGAAGGGAGCAATGAGCAGTTCTTC | CASSVVHEGSNEQFF
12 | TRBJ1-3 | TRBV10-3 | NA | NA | TGTGCCGCCTCTATCTCTGGAAACACCATATATTTT | CAASISGNTIYF
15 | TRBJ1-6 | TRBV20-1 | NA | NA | TGCAGTGCTAGAGGGGGCAGCGACTATAATTCACCCCTCCACTTT | CSARGGSDYNSPLHF
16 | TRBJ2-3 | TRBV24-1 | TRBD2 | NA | TGTGCCACCAGTGAACCTATAGCGGGGGGAACAGATACGCAGTATTTT | CATSEPIAGGTDTQYF
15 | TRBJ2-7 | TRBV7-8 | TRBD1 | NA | TGTGCCAGCAGCTATTCAACCGGGACAGGGCACGAGCAGGACTTT | CASSYSTGTGHEQDF
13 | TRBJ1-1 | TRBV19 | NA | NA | TGTGCCAGTAGTAACCCCCGGGTAACTGAAGCTTTCTTT | CASSNPRVTEAFF
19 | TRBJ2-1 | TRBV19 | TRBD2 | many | TGTGCCAGTACCGCACCCCCATCGGCTAGCGGCAGCTCCTACAATGAGCAGTTCTTC | CASTAPPSASGSSYNEQFF
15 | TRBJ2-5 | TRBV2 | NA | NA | TGTGCCAGCAGTGAATCAGACAGACACACGGAGACCCAGTACTTC | CASSESDRHTETQYF
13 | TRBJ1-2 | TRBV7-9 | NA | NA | TGTGCCAGCAGCCGAACCGACGGCCTTGGCTACACCTTC | CASSRTDGLGYTF
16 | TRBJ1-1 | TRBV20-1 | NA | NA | TGCAGTGCTAGAGTCGGCGTTCGGGGGCTGGGCACTGAAGCTTTCTTT | CSARVGVRGLGTEAFF
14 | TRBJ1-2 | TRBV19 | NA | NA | TGTGCCAGTATTTCTCCGGTAATTTCGTCAGGCTACACCTTC | CASISPVISSGYTF
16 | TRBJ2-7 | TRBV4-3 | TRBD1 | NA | TGCGCCAGCAGCCGAGTATCGACAGGGATATCCTACGAGCAGTACTTC | CASSRVSTGISYEQYF
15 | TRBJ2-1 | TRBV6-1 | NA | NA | TGTGCCAGCAGTGAAGACTACTACTCCTACAATGAGCAGTTCTTC | CASSEDYYSYNEQFF
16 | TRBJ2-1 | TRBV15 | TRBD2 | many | TGTGCCACCAGCAGGGGGGTGGGAGGGCCCTCTGATGAGCAGTTCTTC | CATSRGVGGPSDEQFF
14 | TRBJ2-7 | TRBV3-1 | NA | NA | TGTGCCAGCAGGGGGGCAGGTTTGGCCTACGAGCAGTACTTC | CASRGAGLAYEQYF
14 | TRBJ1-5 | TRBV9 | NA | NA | TGTGCCAGCAGCGCGGACGTGCGCAATCAGCCCCAGCATTTT | CASSADVRNQPQHF
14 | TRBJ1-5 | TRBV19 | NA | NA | TGTGCCAGTAAGCCGGACAGAGGCAATCAGCCCCAGCATTTT | CASKPDRGNQPQHF
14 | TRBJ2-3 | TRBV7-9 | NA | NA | TGTGCCAGCAGCTTTCGGTCAAGCACAGATACGCAGTATTTT | CASSFRSSTDTQYF
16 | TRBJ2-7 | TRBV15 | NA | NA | TGTGCCAGCAGCTTGTGGTGGAGTAATTTCCTCAACGAGCAGTACTTC | CASSLWWSNFLNEQYF
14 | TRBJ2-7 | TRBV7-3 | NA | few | TGTGCCAGCAGCCTGGGACTTTTCTCCTACGAGCAGTACTTC | CASSLGLFSYEQYF
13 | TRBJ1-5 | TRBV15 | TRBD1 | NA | TGTGCTACCAGCAGAGGGGGCGAACAGCCCCAGCATTTT | CATSRGGEQPQHF